This TCR beta chain was identified in a study of HIV-infected children after antiretroviral therapy interruption (dated by TCRdb to between 2017 and 2020). At the level of the whole study: Eight children were included: four on planned treatment interruption and four on continuous treatment, all with CD4+ count above 500 and viral load below 50 copies/ml. The interruption group had a median age of approximately 9.5 years, compared with around 8 years in the continuous treatment group. Recorded exposure to EBV and CMV was present in most of the participating children. For the interruption arm, samples were taken at week 0, at week 12, at the end of interruption (week 24 or 48), and roughly 3 years after the study ended. Continuous-treatment samples were analyzed from corresponding weeks 0, 48 and 150. Alongside measurements of thymic output, the study compared TCR repertoires of children on planned treatment interruption with TCR repertoires of children on continuous antiretroviral treatment.

CDR1 is given as LGHNA and CDR2 as YSLEER, both from the germline V gene. V gives up 3 bases and J gives up 7 bases, and the segment between their germline ends measures 19 bases. The CDR3 contains 16 residues, cysteine and phenylalanine counted. Of the read, only the CDR3 DNA is kept; its 48 bases are in frame from base 1. In its sample, this clonotype was seen a few times. What this receptor recognizes is not known. No base quality values were provided; no much bigger clone lies one nucleotide off. This sample's treatment or condition label indicates: PENTA 11 planned treatment interruption arm or continuous ART arm. The participants were children from the United Kingdom between 2 and 15 years old who had been on ART with at least three drugs for 24 weeks or longer. The study required cryopreserved PBMCs containing at least 5 million viable cells, and a few candidate patients were excluded because of low viable PBMC yield. Using a FACSAria III cell sorter, naive CD4+ CD45RA+ CD45RO- T cells were FACS-sorted out of thawed PBMCs. Sorted cells were fixed, and RNA was extracted using the RNeasy FFPE kit followed by the RNeasy Micro kit.

The library was prepared using 3' RACE. TCR libraries were generated from RNA by a 3' RACE protocol incorporating unique molecular identifiers so that PCR amplification bias could be corrected. Amplicon libraries were pooled in groups of up to 12 and sequenced on an Illumina MiSeq using v2 2x250 paired-end chemistry. Turning to the authors' computational methods: Decombinator was used to process the reads, assigning V and J genes and CDR3 and applying barcode-based correction of errors and PCR bias. Repertoires were subsampled to equal depth before Gini coefficients were calculated with the R ineq package. GLIPH, Hamming distance and a shared triplet metric were used to assess CDR3 similarity. TCRdb ran its own pipeline on the public reads, namely fastp trimming at Q25 and MiXCR clone calling, and kept in-frame beta chains. Rows matching on CDR3 protein sequence are summarized as one entry with the most common DNA and genes. None of the V and J calls come from the authors' own analysis; TCRdb made them. This sample gives about 89,000 distinct CDR3 sequences in total; about 6.9% of them show up just once. In total, the top ten clones hold about 1.1% of the sample.

Broad study findings and their caveats: Sorted CD45RA+ naive cells might include minor non-naive CD45RA+ populations such as EMRA or stem memory cells. In the naive CD4+ repertoires of PTI patients, CDR3 sharing between time points dropped after the start of interruption, while many sequences were shared between the end of interruption and 3 years later. The low number of patients is regarded as a limitation, and the data should be interpreted with caution. The naive CD4+ Gini coefficient rose by the end of treatment interruption, suggesting clonal expansion, and returned to baseline by 3 years.

Rearrangement joined TRBV4-3 to TRBJ1-5; the D segment could be TRBD1, given 6 matching bases. The source was CD45RA+ CD4+ T cells from PBMCs, pooled from several time points, collected from a donor given antiretroviral therapy, either interrupted or continuous. According to the study, the label for this sample's cell subset or site signals: naive CD4+ CD45RA+ CD45RO- T cells. This TCR was recovered from a pool of human donors with HIV. CDR3 protein: CASSQQSGQPWQPQHF. The nucleotide sequence is given as TGCGCCAGCAGCCAGCAGAGTGGACAGCCCTGGCAGCCCCAGCATTTT.